The rows below give T cell receptor beta chains drawn from one sample of a study of regulatory T cells in long-lasting Graves disease. TCRdb re-analysed the multiplex PCR reads in MiXCR, keeping a single row per CDR3 protein. The sample has about 210,000 distinct CDR3 sequences, around 19% seen once. The same data also went into a second study, on T cells in Graves' hyperthyroidism and ophthalmopathy.

This sample comprised peripheral blood mononuclear cells (PBMCs), obtained at new diagnosis, from a patient treated with antithyroid drugs. These receptors originate from a young woman with Graves disease. Each CDR3 is given with its conserved first and last residue. A D gene is named only where the DNA matches it firmly. Clone size is not always given. Where it is, it says once, few, many or a class for expanded clones.

abundance,v_gene,j_gene,d_gene,CDR3aa,CDR3nt
many,TRBV7-9,TRBJ2-1,-,CASSGGFNSASYNEQFF,TGTGCCAGCAGTGGGGGATTTAACAGCGCCTCCTACAATGAGCAGTTCTTC
many,TRBV5-5,TRBJ1-4,-,CASSQARTGEKLFF,TGTGCCAGCAGCCAAGCCAGGACGGGTGAAAAACTGTTTTTT
many,TRBV7-3,TRBJ1-1,-,CASSLDSYTEAFF,TGTGCCAGCAGCCTCGACTCATACACTGAAGCTTTCTTT
many,TRBV6-1,TRBJ2-2,-,CASTPGVTGELFF,TGTGCCAGCACCCCAGGGGTCACCGGGGAGCTGTTTTTT
many,TRBV27,TRBJ1-2,-,CASSIGVPTNYGYTF,TGTGCCAGCAGTATCGGGGTCCCGACTAACTATGGCTACACCTTC
many,TRBV28,TRBJ2-3,-,CASSLQASTDTQYF,TGTGCCAGCAGTTTGCAGGCTAGCACAGATACGCAGTATTTT
-,TRBV11-3,TRBJ2-2,TRBD1,CASSLRDRGRTGELFF,TGTGCCAGCAGTCTTAGGGACAGGGGGCGGACCGGGGAGCTGTTTTTT
many,TRBV7-2,TRBJ2-2,-,CASSPRAQNTGELFF,TGTGCCAGCAGCCCTAGAGCGCAGAACACCGGGGAGCTGTTTTTT
-,TRBV7-9,TRBJ2-2,-,CASSHPITNTGELFF,TGTGCCAGCAGCCATCCGATTACGAACACCGGGGAGCTGTTTTTT
many,TRBV7-6,TRBJ2-1,TRBD2,CASSLDGRAWNNEQFF,TGTGCCAGCAGCTTAGACGGGAGGGCGTGGAATAATGAGCAGTTCTTC
few,TRBV9,TRBJ1-3,TRBD1,CASSPTTGGTGNTIYF,TGTGCCAGCAGCCCCACTACAGGGGGCACTGGAAACACCATATATTTT
many,TRBV18,TRBJ1-1,TRBD1,CASSRGTGGAGRTEAFF,TGTGCCAGCTCACGGGGGACAGGGGGCGCCGGACGCACTGAAGCTTTCTTT
-,TRBV13,TRBJ2-7,-,CASSFSGVEQYF,TGTGCCAGCAGCTTTAGTGGTGTCGAGCAGTACTTC
many,TRBV9,TRBJ2-7,TRBD1,CASSKGQDYEQYF,TGTGCCAGCAGCAAGGGACAGGACTACGAGCAGTACTTC
-,TRBV29-1,TRBJ1-1,TRBD1,CSVDPTGAGGTEAFF,TGCAGCGTGGACCCGACAGGGGCCGGGGGCACTGAAGCTTTCTTT
many,TRBV5-1,TRBJ2-7,-,CASSLAAASPYEQYF,TGCGCCAGCAGCTTGGCGGCAGCCTCACCCTACGAGCAGTACTTC
many,TRBV9,TRBJ2-6,-,CASSVGASGANVLTF,TGTGCCAGCAGCGTAGGAGCCTCTGGGGCCAACGTCCTGACTTTC
many,TRBV28,TRBJ1-2,-,CASSFNYGYTF,TGTGCCAGCAGTTTTAACTATGGCTACACCTTC
many,TRBV27,TRBJ1-2,TRBD1,CASSLGGTGNYGYTF,TGTGCCAGCAGTTTAGGGGGGACAGGGAACTATGGCTACACCTTC
many,TRBV5-4,TRBJ1-1,-,CASSFKRLTNTEAFF,TGTGCCAGCAGCTTTAAACGGTTAACGAACACTGAAGCTTTCTTT
many,TRBV11-2,TRBJ2-3,TRBD2,CASSRIRDYREPDTQYF,TGTGCCAGCAGCAGGATTCGGGACTACCGGGAACCAGATACGCAGTATTTT
many,TRBV6-5,TRBJ1-1,-,CASSYRLPPNTEAFF,TGTGCCAGCAGTTACCGACTCCCGCCGAACACTGAAGCTTTCTTT
many,TRBV30,TRBJ1-1,-,CACAENTEAFF,TGTGCCTGTGCCGAGAACACTGAAGCTTTCTTT
many,TRBV20-1,TRBJ2-7,-,CSARDQSNLHEQYF,TGCAGTGCTAGAGATCAGTCTAACTTGCACGAGCAGTACTTC
once,TRBV2,TRBJ1-2,TRBD1,CASRAGQGASGYTF,TGTGCCAGCAGAGCGGGACAGGGGGCGTCGGGCTACACCTTC
-,TRBV6-5,TRBJ1-4,-,CASSYSGGYSNEKLFF,TGTGCCAGCAGTTACTCTGGCGGGTATTCTAATGAAAAACTGTTTTTT
-,TRBV4-1,TRBJ1-6,-,CASSQVKAPGSPLHF,TGCGCCAGCAGCCAAGTCAAGGCCCCTGGGTCACCCCTCCACTTT
few,TRBV6-1,TRBJ1-5,-,CASSKDTYQPQHF,TGTGCCAGCAGTAAGGACACCTATCAGCCCCAGCATTTT
many,TRBV2,TRBJ1-2,TRBD1,CASTWGDRGLYGYTF,TGTGCCAGCACGTGGGGCGACAGGGGCCTCTATGGCTACACCTTC
many,TRBV2,TRBJ2-1,-,CASIPGFNEQFF,TGTGCCAGCATCCCGGGCTTCAATGAGCAGTTCTTC
many,TRBV20-1,TRBJ2-2,TRBD2,CSARRGGPGTGELFF,TGCAGTGCCCGTCGGGGGGGGCCCGGCACCGGGGAGCTGTTTTTT
few,TRBV6-2/TRBV6-3,TRBJ2-7,-,CASSEAGGQGYEQYF,TGTGCCAGCAGTGAAGCGGGGGGACAGGGTTACGAGCAGTACTTC
many,TRBV12-3/TRBV12-4,TRBJ2-1,-,CASSLFGQEQFF,TGTGCCAGCAGTTTATTTGGGCAGGAGCAGTTCTTC
many,TRBV12-3/TRBV12-4,TRBJ2-5,TRBD1,CASSPQGEETQYF,TGTGCCAGCAGTCCCCAGGGGGAAGAGACCCAGTACTTC
many,TRBV18,TRBJ1-1,-,CASSQGGSTEAFF,TGTGCCAGCTCACAGGGAGGGAGCACTGAAGCTTTCTTT
-,TRBV11-2,TRBJ2-2,-,CASSAQGNTGELFF,TGTGCCAGCAGCGCCCAGGGGAACACCGGGGAGCTGTTTTTT
many,TRBV3-1,TRBJ2-1,TRBD2,CATSRTSGRISYNEQFF,TGTGCCACCTCGAGGACTAGCGGGAGGATCAGTTATAATGAGCAGTTCTTC
many,TRBV6-5,TRBJ1-2,TRBD1,CASSYPGQGLVNYGYTF,TGTGCCAGCAGTTACCCGGGACAGGGATTAGTTAACTATGGCTACACCTTC
few,TRBV30,TRBJ2-5,TRBD1,CAWSVGQGDQETQYF,TGTGCCTGGAGTGTCGGTCAGGGGGACCAAGAGACCCAGTACTTC